This T cell receptor (beta chain) was found in a study of OX40 agonist ivuxolimab in advanced cancers. As for the study in general: Among those enrolled, mean age was approximately 60 years (range roughly 23 to 90) and 82.7% were male.

As for this clone: Antigen specificity is unknown.

Assay used: immunoSEQ multiplex PCR; TCRdb lists only in-frame clones, some missing. The sample contains about 53,000 clones, around 87% of which appear only once. Study findings and constraints: Average numbers of expanded clones were greater in CD8+ T cells than in CD4+.

V was trimmed by 7 bases and J by 0 bases, leaving 10 bases between them. Germline lookup yields CDR1 MNHNY and CDR2 SVGAGI (reference sequence). The CDR3 sequence is 15 residues long. Sequences were derived from CD4+ or CD8+ T cells sorted from blood, sampled in a trial of the OX40 agonist ivuxolimab. The J gene is TRBJ2-6, the V gene TRBV6-6; a possible D gene is TRBD2 (6 bases). The sequence derives from an adult with an advanced solid tumor such as melanoma, head and neck, liver or kidney cancer. The CDR3 spells CASIHGGSGANVLTF. The CDR3 region has the DNA TGTGCCAGCATTCACGGGGGCTCTGGGGCCAACGTCCTGACTTTC.